The T cell receptor beta chain under discussion was sequenced for a study of identical twins. From the 5' RACE reads, TCRdb called clonotypes with MiXCR, one entry per CDR3 protein. The data contain approximately 210,000 distinct CDR3 sequences, around 9.6% of them singletons. CDR3 size: 15 residues. J lost 2 bases, V lost 7 bases, and 7 bases had no gene match. The germline gives CDR1 LGHDT, CDR2 YNNKEL (reference sequence). Regarding the study as a whole: Abundant cord blood beta clonotypes carried fewer insertions; memory repertoires showed none. The study found excess low generation probability among twin-shared out-of-frame alpha sequences.

This clonotype was counted between two and nine times. Its antigen is undetermined. The chain links TRBV3-1 to TRBJ2-3, with TRBD2 identical over 9 bases. The sequenced sample consisted of memory (CD45RO+) T cells sorted from blood. The sequence was collected from a woman in her late teens or twenties in good health. CDR3 in DNA: TGTGCCAGCAAATTCAGCGGGGGGTCCACAGATACGCAGTATTTT. Protein sequence: CASKFSGGSTDTQYF.